This T cell receptor (beta chain) was retrieved from a study of cytomegalovirus exposure and HLA in healthy donors. Findings of the study overall: Most subjects had HLA-A and HLA-B alleles reportedly predicted accurately by TCR beta sequences. Most likely, a cluster of highly shared sequence variants arose as a sequencing artifact.

Germline V gene data show CDR1 as SGHTA and CDR2 as FQGTGA. The CDR3 totals 16 residues. V lost 0 bases, J lost 3 bases, and 1 base stayed unmatched. As concerns this clone: Its antigen is as yet unknown.

The PCR made use of 60 Vbeta and 13 Jbeta primers. The assay was immunoSEQ multiplex PCR, and TCRdb's table has in-frame clones only and misses some. In the table there are 180,000 or so clones, about four fifths of which are singletons. Sequenced material: PBMCs. The chain links TRBV7-3 to TRBJ2-2; the match to TRBD1 covers 10 bases. This TCR was sampled from a woman in her 30s in good health and CMV-seronegative. The CDR3 DNA reads as TGTGCCAGCAGCTTAACCGGGACAGGGGACACCGGGGAGCTGTTTTTT. This gives the protein CASSLTGTGDTGELFF.